The entry below describes one T cell receptor (beta chain). It lacks a known antigen. No much larger clone exists at a distance of one base, and base qualities are not known. For CDR1 and CDR2, the germline V gene (reference sequence) lists LGHDT and YNNKEL. Relative to germline, V is missing 1 base and J is missing 4 bases, with 11 bases of the junction outside any gene match. Reading from cysteine to phenylalanine, the CDR3 counts 18 amino acids. Only the CDR3 DNA stays, 54 bases, in frame from base 1. The immunoSEQ Assay, a bias-controlled multiplex PCR, was used to amplify TCRbeta CDR3 regions from genomic DNA. From the authors' description of their analysis: The number of nucleated cells in each sample was estimated by amplification of reference gene primers within the assay. Sequence reads were collapsed and filtered to measure the absolute abundance of every unique TCRbeta CDR3 rearrangement. For each sample, productive Simpson clonality was calculated as the square root of Simpson's diversity index across productive rearrangements. TCRdb carries this immuneACCESS record with in-frame sequences only. Its versions omit some clonotypes, under half of them owing to an unresolved V gene in the studies checked, with the rest unexplained. The DNA gave D and trimming, while V, J and clone size come from that table. This sample gives about 250,000 clones in total; 70% to 90% of them show up just once. Under 5% of the sample is taken by the ten largest.

Collaborating institutions collected whole blood in K2EDTA tubes following their own protocols. For TCRbeta analysis, collaborators shipped samples as frozen whole blood, isolated PBMCs, or DNA extracted from either of those sample types. The data were taken from a study of blood T cell repertoires in COVID-19 (dated by TCRdb to the early 2020s). Regarding the study in general: Collaborator samples came from the United States, Italy and Spain and covered acute and convalescent phases of COVID-19. A freely available public database, intended as a resource for researchers studying the immune response to SARS-CoV-2, is where the repertoires were released. The prospective study material was composed of cDNA or gDNA derived from T cells, B-cell-depleted T cells, or PBMCs. Deeply sampled blood TCRbeta repertoires from subjects exposed to, actively infected with, or recovered from COVID-19 were included in the dataset. A de-identified subject ID, COVID-19 status, age in years and sex were almost always included in the sample metadata. Samples came from the ongoing ImmuneRACE study (first 160 participants) plus 1,254 subjects from 6 global collaborators. Where available, HLA class I and class II types were taken from metadata supplied by the sample provider and were not determined by assay-based typing.

The full study reports these points: The amount of clinical and demographic metadata varied by source and participant and was provided uncurated.

The clonotype originates from a man aged 50-59 years with acute or convalescent COVID-19. The source material was peripheral blood. The rearranged segments are TRBV3-1 (or the pseudogene TRBV3-2) and TRBJ1-3, and 9 junctional nucleotides match TRBD1. The DNA is as follows: TGTGCCAGCAGCCAAGTTATGCCGGGACAGGGAATGGGAAACACCATATATTTT. Its coded protein is CASSQVMPGQGMGNTIYF.